This TCR beta chain was recovered during a study of T-cell reconstitution after alpha-beta-depleted transplantation in children. Study-level points and caveats: Several hundred expanded graft clones reportedly were the source of alpha-beta T cells about two months after transplant. Recipient T cells and thymic progenitors that survived gave rise to the high TCRbeta diversity observed at day 60 in some patients. When one year had passed after transplant, most T-cell counts and diversity came from newly produced T cells.

Unique molecular identifiers were used to barcode this TCRbeta library. TCRdb called the PCR reads again in MiXCR, with one record for every CDR3 protein. The sample has about 540,000 distinct CDR3 sequences, 25% to 30% seen once. This clonotype was observed a few times. Its antigen is not known. CDR3 length: 19 residues. Per the germline V gene, CDR1 is DFQATT and CDR2 is SNEGSKA (reference sequence). V was clipped by 1 base and J by 2 bases; unmatched bases: 12. The sequenced sample was PBMCs, obtained before TCRalphabeta/CD19-depleted stem cell transplant. This TCR was sampled from a boy in the first two years of life with Wiskott-Aldrich syndrome, due to receive a stem cell transplant. The chain has TRBV20-1 and TRBJ2-3; TRBD2 matches at 13 bases. For the CDR3, the DNA is TGCAGTGCTAGAGCCTTCTCCTGGACTAGCGGGAGAATCACAGATACGCAGTATTTT. It yields the protein CSARAFSWTSGRITDTQYF.